The rows below give T cell receptor beta chains drawn from one sample of a study of cytomegalovirus exposure and HLA in healthy donors. Method: immunoSEQ multiplex PCR; TCRdb's copy keeps in-frame clones and lacks some. The data hold 250,000 to 350,000 clones, with roughly 88% observed a single time. Sequencing was done on a sample of PBMCs. The receptors were gathered from a man aged 40-49 years in good health and CMV-seropositive. Each CDR3 is given with its conserved first and last residue. The D gene is left open where the match is weak. Rows give clone size only sometimes, using once, few, many, or a class for an expanded clone.

TRBV7-9	TRBJ2-7	NA	15	NA	TGTTCCAGCAGCAGACAAGATGACGGACAGAACGAGCAGTACTTC	CSSSRQDDGQNEQYF
TRBV7-9	TRBJ1-2	NA	18	TRBD1	TGTGCCAGCAGCTCAGTGGGGACAGGGGGCGAGAACAGCTATGGCTACACCTTC	CASSSVGTGGENSYGYTF
TRBV2	TRBJ2-7	NA	14	TRBD1	TGTGCCAGCAGGAAGGACAGGGGGTCCTACGAGCAGTACTTC	CASRKDRGSYEQYF
TRBV27	TRBJ1-2	NA	17	TRBD1	TGTGCCAGCCGGGACAGCACTTTCTCGCCCGCTAACTATGGCTACACCTTC	CASRDSTFSPANYGYTF
TRBV2	TRBJ2-7	NA	13	TRBD1	TGTGCCAGCAGGAAGACAGGGAACTACGAGCAGTACTTC	CASRKTGNYEQYF
TRBV19	TRBJ2-3	once	14	NA	TGTGCCAGTAGTATAATCGGGTACACAGATACGCAGTATTTT	CASSIIGYTDTQYF
TRBV5-1	TRBJ2-2	NA	14	NA	TGCGCCAGCACCTCCACTAGTCCCGCCGGGGAGCTGTTTTTT	CASTSTSPAGELFF
TRBV28	TRBJ2-7	NA	15	TRBD1	TGTGCCAGCAGTCGGGACAGTCGTCTCCCCTACGAGCAGTACTTC	CASSRDSRLPYEQYF
TRBV9	TRBJ2-1	NA	14	NA	TGTGCCAGCAGCTTTAGCGGCGTGGCGGATGAGCAGTTCTTC	CASSFSGVADEQFF
TRBV27	TRBJ2-7	NA	16	NA	TGTGCCAGCAGCCTAGTGGGGGCTAGCGGATCCTACGAGCAGTACTTC	CASSLVGASGSYEQYF
TRBV27	TRBJ2-1	NA	15	TRBD2	TGTGCCAGCAGTTTACGGCTAGCGGGAGGGAATGAGCAGTTCTTC	CASSLRLAGGNEQFF
TRBV28	TRBJ1-4	NA	12	NA	TGTGCCAGCAGTTTACGGGGAGAAAAACTGTTTTTT	CASSLRGEKLFF
TRBV2	TRBJ2-7	NA	15	NA	TGTGCCAGCAGCCCAGACAGGCCGAGCTCCTACGAGCAGTACTTC	CASSPDRPSSYEQYF
TRBV5-5	TRBJ1-4	NA	12	NA	TGTGCCAGCAGCTTCCTCGGATTGGGGGGTTTTTTT	CASSFLGLGGFF
TRBV29-1	TRBJ1-1	NA	14	NA	TGCAGCGTTCACAGGGCCTCCCAGAACACTGAAGCTTTCTTT	CSVHRASQNTEAFF
TRBV27	TRBJ2-7	NA	13	NA	TGTGCCAGCAGTTTAGTCCCATCCTACGAGCAGTACTTC	CASSLVPSYEQYF
TRBV7-2	TRBJ2-1	NA	13	NA	TGTGCCAGCAGCCAAGACAGATACAATGAGCAGTTCTTC	CASSQDRYNEQFF
TRBV19	TRBJ2-3	NA	16	TRBD2	TGTGCCAGTAGTCCCGGGGTAGCGGGAGGGGCAGATACGCAGTATTTT	CASSPGVAGGADTQYF
TRBV28	TRBJ2-7	NA	12	TRBD1	TGTGCCAGCACCAGGACAGGCTACGAGCAGTACTTC	CASTRTGYEQYF
TRBV7-8	TRBJ2-7	NA	14	TRBD1	TGTGCCAGCATTATAGAGGGCAGGGGGCATGAGCAGTACTTC	CASIIEGRGHEQYF
TRBV29-1	TRBJ2-1	NA	15	NA	TGCAGCGTTGACGACCTCGGCGGGTCCTACAATGAGCAGTTCTTC	CSVDDLGGSYNEQFF
TRBV5-1	TRBJ2-2	once	15	TRBD2	TGCGCCAGCAGCTTTGCTAGCGGATACACCGGGGAGCTGTTTTTT	CASSFASGYTGELFF
TRBV6-6	TRBJ2-7	NA	15	NA	TGTGCCAGCAGTTCCCGACAGTCCGCCCGCTACGAGCAGTACTTC	CASSSRQSARYEQYF
TRBV28	TRBJ2-1	NA	18	TRBD1	TGTGCCAGCAGTTCATCCCGGGACAGGGACCTACAGGGCAATGAGCAGTTCTTC	CASSSSRDRDLQGNEQFF